Below are 24 T cell receptor beta chains sequenced from a single sample in a study of radiotherapy plus CTLA-4 blockade in lung cancer. Method: immunoSEQ multiplex PCR; TCRdb's copy keeps in-frame clones and lacks some. This table has 45,000 to 75,000 clones, about three quarters appearing once. The sample consisted of peripheral blood, taken from a patient treated with radiotherapy plus ipilimumab. Every receptor here comes from a human donor with non-small cell lung cancer who had a partial response to radiotherapy plus ipilimumab.

The sample holds one count of this clone. Other DNA sequences in the same sample also yield this CDR3. The J gene is TRBJ2-2, the V gene TRBV6-5, with 9 bases lining up with TRBD1. From germline, CDR1 is MNHEY and CDR2 SVGAGI. After removal of 4 bases from V and 4 bases from J, the junction contained 4 bases not matched to a gene. The CDR3 has 15 residues. Here the CDR3 reads CASSSHRGPTGELFF. Here the CDR3 DNA reads TGTGCCAGCAGTTCCCACAGGGGGCCCACCGGGGAGCTGTTTTTT.

The DNA of the CDR3 is TGTGCCAGCAAGGCAGGGCGAGTGGCCCAGTACTTC. It translates to CASKAGRVAQYF. V usage is TRBV2 and J usage is TRBJ2-5; D is possibly TRBD1 (5 bases). This CDR3 region has 12 residues. V gave up 7 bases and J gave up 9 bases, with 15 bases separating them. CDR1 is SNHLY and CDR2 is FYNNEI in the germline V gene.

The rearrangement joins TRBV29-1 to TRBJ2-7, with 11 positions matching TRBD1. The CDR3 is 16 residues long. The germline V gene encodes CDR1 SQVTM and CDR2 ANQGSEA. V lost 3 bases to trimming and J lost 2 bases; unmatched junction nucleotides: 9. CDR3 sequence: CSVESYRDRGTYEQYF. The CDR3 bases are TGCAGCGTTGAGTCCTACCGGGACAGGGGGACCTACGAGCAGTACTTC.

J is TRBJ1-2 and V is TRBV7-3, with TRBD1 matching 11 bases. Unmatched junction bases numbered 9, after V lost 5 bases and J lost 7 bases. The CDR3 runs 15 residues. Germline loops: CDR1 SGHTA, CDR2 FQGTGA. Here the CDR3 DNA reads TGTGCCAGCAGCCCCGACGGACAGGGGGCGAGTGGCTACACCTTC. This gives the protein CASSPDGQGASGYTF.

The chain carries TRBV13 and TRBJ2-7; 12 bases match TRBD2. Germline CDR1 is PRHDT and CDR2 is FYEKMQ (reference sequence). The CDR3 sequence is 17 residues long. The trim removed 5 bases at V and 0 bases at J, leaving 8 bases unmatched. CDR3 nucleotides: TGTGCCAGCAGCACAATCCTAGCGGGGGGGAGCTCCTACGAGCAGTACTTC. This gives the protein CASSTILAGGSSYEQYF.

This chain links TRBV13 with TRBJ2-1, with a possible D match to TRBD2 (7 bases). V was pared by 5 bases and J by 6 bases, with 17 bases between. The CDR3 has 15 residues. The germline gives CDR1 PRHDT, CDR2 FYEKMQ (reference sequence). The CDR3: CASSPPGGEVNEQFF. As DNA, the CDR3 is TGTGCCAGCAGCCCCCCGGGGGGCGAGGTCAATGAGCAGTTCTTC.

The V call is TRBV29-1, the J call TRBJ2-5; D is possibly TRBD2 (6 bases). Germline CDR1 reads SQVTM; CDR2 reads ANQGSEA. This CDR3 spans 13 amino acids. V was cut by 3 bases and J by 9 bases, with 17 bases left in between. The CDR3 coding sequence is TGCAGCGTTGAGGGGGGTCAGTTGGAGGCCCAGTACTTC. It translates to CSVEGGQLEAQYF.

The CDR3 loop is CASSNPHQGIGPEAFF. Written as DNA, the CDR3 is TGTGCCAGTAGTAACCCCCATCAGGGAATAGGGCCTGAAGCTTTCTTT. The V and J genes are TRBV19 and TRBJ1-1, with D tentatively TRBD1 (5 bases). Trimming took off 4 bases at V and 6 bases at J, with 21 bases between the two ends. There are 16 residues in the CDR3. The germline gives CDR1 LNHDA, CDR2 SQIVND (reference sequence).

V gene TRBV25-1 combines with J gene TRBJ2-3; the match to TRBD2 covers 7 bases. CDR1 is MGHDK and CDR2 is SYGVNS in the germline V gene. The CDR3 totals 15 residues. V shed 4 bases, J shed 0 bases, and the junction held 4 bases outside the gene matches. The CDR3 bases are TGTGCCAGCAGTGCAAAAGCGGGGAGCACAGATACGCAGTATTTT. Its translation: CASSAKAGSTDTQYF. Full variable domain (outside the CDR3, taken from reference TRBV25-1 and TRBJ2-3): EADIYQTPRYLVIGTGKKITLECSQTMGHDKMYWYQQDPGMELHLIHYSYGVNSTEKGDLSSESTVSRIRTEHFPLTLESARPSHTSQYLCASSAKAGSTDTQYFGPGTRLTVL.

The chain joins TRBV2 to TRBJ1-2; 8 bases agree with TRBD1. Germline V lookup: CDR1 SNHLY, CDR2 FYNNEI. The V gene end was trimmed by 6 bases and the J gene end by 6 bases; junction bases not matched to a gene: 3. CDR3 length equals 12 residues. As DNA, the CDR3 is TGTGCCAGCAGGGTGACAGGGGATGGCTACACCTTC. The encoded protein is CASRVTGDGYTF. Full variable domain (rest looked up from reference TRBV2 and TRBJ1-2): EPEVTQTPSHQVTQMGQEVILRCVPISNHLYFYWYRQILGQKVEFLVSFYNNEISEKSEIFDDQFSVERPDGSNFTLKIRSTKLEDSAMYFCASRVTGDGYTFGSGTRLTVV.

The chain couples TRBV15 to TRBJ1-1; 12 positions match TRBD1. The germline V gene has CDR1 LNHNV and CDR2 YYDKDF (reference sequence). This CDR3 is built from 16 residues. V shed 7 bases, J shed 1 base, and the junction held 7 bases outside the gene matches. CDR3 bases: TGTGCCACCACCTGGGACAGGGGGCGAACGAACACTGAAGCTTTCTTT. It is translated as CATTWDRGRTNTEAFF.

The V and J genes are TRBV11-2 and TRBJ1-1; D gene uncertain. V lost 2 bases, J lost 3 bases, and 4 bases lay in between. Germline loops: CDR1 SGHAT, CDR2 FQNNGV. The CDR3 is made up of 12 amino acids. CDR3 nucleotide sequence: TGTGCCAGCAGCTTACTACACACTGAAGCTTTCTTT. Translating it yields CASSLLHTEAFF.

CDR3 region: CASSYSSPGNQPQHF. In nucleotides, the CDR3 is TGTGCCAGCAGTTACTCATCTCCGGGCAATCAGCCCCAGCATTTT. The rearrangement joins TRBV6-6 to TRBJ1-5, with unresolved D. Deletions cut 0 bases from V and 2 bases from J, with 8 bases between. Germline lookup yields CDR1 MNHNY and CDR2 SVGAGI (reference sequence). CDR3 length: 15 residues.

This clone was detected a few times. This rearrangement joins TRBV7-2 to TRBJ2-2, with D maybe TRBD2 (7 bases). Deletions cut 6 bases from V and 7 bases from J, with 24 bases between. This CDR3 region has 17 residues. The germline gives CDR1 SGHTA, CDR2 FQGNSA. The CDR3 region is CASRPRGGQRGVGELFF. The CDR3 bases are TGTGCCAGCAGGCCCCGCGGGGGACAAAGGGGGGTCGGGGAGCTGTTTTTT.

This clone has at least ten counts. CDR3 residues: CASSSGFNTEAFF. The CDR3, as DNA: TGTGCCAGCAGCTCAGGGTTTAACACTGAAGCTTTCTTT. This chain connects TRBV7-9 to TRBJ1-1; TRBD1 is a possible D gene (5 bases). The CDR3 is 13 amino acids. Per germline, CDR1 SEHNR and CDR2 FQNEAQ (reference sequence). Deletions cut 4 bases from V and 2 bases from J, with 8 bases between.

This clone is labeled medium-sized. The J gene is TRBJ2-7, the V gene TRBV27; a possible D gene is TRBD1 (5 bases). Germline V lookup: CDR1 MNHEY, CDR2 SMNVEV (reference sequence). The CDR3 length is 14 residues. The V and J ends lost 4 bases and 4 bases respectively, with 14 bases between them. CDR3 amino acids: CASSSTWGAYEQYF. Here the CDR3 DNA reads TGTGCCAGCAGTTCCACTTGGGGCGCGTACGAGCAGTACTTC.

The chain employs TRBV25-1 and TRBJ1-1; TRBD1 matches at 7 bases. With 6 bases clipped from V and 8 bases from J, the junction kept 9 bases outside the gene matches. CDR1 is MGHDK, CDR2 SYGVNS, per germline. This CDR3 region has 13 residues. CDR3 amino acids: CASSRGTASEAFF. The CDR3 DNA reads TGTGCCAGCAGCCGCGGGACAGCATCAGAAGCTTTCTTT.

This clone occurred once. The genes are TRBV18 and TRBJ1-1; 7 bases match TRBD1. The trim removed 3 bases at V and 1 base at J, leaving 5 bases unmatched. Germline values: CDR1 KGHSH, CDR2 LQKENI. CDR3 length: 15 amino acids. The CDR3 DNA reads as TGTGCCAGCTCACCTGGACAGGCGAAGAACACTGAAGCTTTCTTT. Translating gives CASSPGQAKNTEAFF.

The V gene is TRBV5-6, the J gene TRBJ2-5; the match to TRBD2 covers 8 bases. Germline V CDR1 and CDR2: SGHDT, YYEEEE. The CDR3 spans 13 residues. The V segment lost 1 base and the J segment 12 bases; nucleotides outside the gene matches: 8. CDR3 coding DNA: TGTGCCAGCAGCTTGTTCTCTGGAGCGGGGGAGTACTTC. Translated: CASSLFSGAGEYF.

This clone has only a few counts. The chain employs TRBV5-1 and TRBJ2-7; 7 bases fit TRBD1. The CDR3 length is 15 residues. CDR1 and CDR2 from the germline V gene are SGHRS and YFSETQ. V lost 1 base to trimming and J lost 3 bases; unmatched junction nucleotides: 7. In DNA form, the CDR3 reads TGCGCCAGCAGCTTGACAGGGGCCCCCTACTACGAGCAGTACTTC. Protein sequence: CASSLTGAPYYEQYF.

This clone was detected a few times. The chain has TRBV28 and TRBJ2-7; no firm D call. V gave up 5 bases and J gave up 5 bases, with 7 bases separating them. This CDR3 region has 11 residues. CDR1 is MDHEN and CDR2 is SYDVKM in the germline V gene. The CDR3 DNA follows: TGTGCCAGCAGTGACTTTGACGAGCAGTACTTC. It codes for CASSDFDEQYF.

This chain uses TRBV5-4 with TRBJ2-5; D perhaps matches TRBD1 (5 bases). V was pared by 0 bases and J by 4 bases, with 10 bases between. Germline assignment: CDR1 SGHNT and CDR2 YYREEE (reference sequence). This CDR3 has 14 amino acids. Here the CDR3 reads CASSLDQGSETQYF. CDR3 in DNA: TGTGCCAGCAGCTTGGATCAGGGCTCAGAGACCCAGTACTTC. The full variable domain, its missing parts supplied by reference TRBV5-4 and TRBJ2-5, is ETGVTQSPTHLIKTRGQQVTLRCSSQSGHNTVSWYQQALGQGPQFIFQYYREEENGRGNFPPRFSGLQFPNYSSELNVNALELDDSALYLCASSLDQGSETQYFGPGTRLLVL.

The gene calls are TRBV6-1 and TRBJ1-1, with 8 bases lining up with TRBD1. Per the germline V gene, CDR1 is MNHNS and CDR2 is SASEGT. The ends lost 3 bases at V and 5 bases at J; junction bases unmatched: 5. The CDR3 spans 14 residues. The CDR3 bases are TGTGCCAGCAGTGAGGACAGGGCTTGGACTGAAGCTTTCTTT. Translating it yields CASSEDRAWTEAFF.

The rearrangement joins TRBV18 to TRBJ1-1; D gene ambiguous. V lost 3 bases and J 5 bases, leaving 13 bases between the germline ends. Germline assignment: CDR1 KGHSH and CDR2 LQKENI. CDR3 length equals 14 residues. The CDR3 region has the DNA TGTGCCAGCTCACCGTGGGAGGAGGGAACTGAAGCTTTCTTT. Amino acid sequence: CASSPWEEGTEAFF.